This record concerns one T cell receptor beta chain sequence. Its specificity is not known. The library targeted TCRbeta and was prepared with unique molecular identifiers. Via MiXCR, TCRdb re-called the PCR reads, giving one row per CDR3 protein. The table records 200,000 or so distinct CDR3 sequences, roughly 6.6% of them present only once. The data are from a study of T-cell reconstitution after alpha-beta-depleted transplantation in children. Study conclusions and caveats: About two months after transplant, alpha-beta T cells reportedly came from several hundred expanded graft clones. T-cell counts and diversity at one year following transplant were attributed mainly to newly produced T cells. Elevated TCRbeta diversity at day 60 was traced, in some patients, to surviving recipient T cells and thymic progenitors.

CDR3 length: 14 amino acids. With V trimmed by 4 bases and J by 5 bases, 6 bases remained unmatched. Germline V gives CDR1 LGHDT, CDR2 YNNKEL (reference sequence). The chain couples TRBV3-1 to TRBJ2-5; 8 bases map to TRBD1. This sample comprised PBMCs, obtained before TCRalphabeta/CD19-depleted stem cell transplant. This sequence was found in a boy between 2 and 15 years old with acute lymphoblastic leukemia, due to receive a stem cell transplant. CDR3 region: CASSPNRGEETQYF. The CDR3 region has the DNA TGTGCCAGCAGCCCGAACAGGGGGGAGGAGACCCAGTACTTC.